Listed below are T cell receptor beta chains from one sample, sequenced in a study of T cell clones after liver transplantation. Libraries were prepared by immunoSEQ multiplex PCR; TCRdb keeps only in-frame clonotypes and omits some of them. This table has about 75,000 clones, around four fifths appearing once. The material sequenced was CD4+ T cells from blood, taken less than 50 months after liver transplant. The receptors were gathered from a human patient who received a liver transplant. Some T cells here may be from the graft donor. Both conserved end residues are part of each CDR3.

v_call: TRBV18
j_call: TRBJ2-7
cdr3_aa: CASSPFTGGANYEQYF

v_call: TRBV30
j_call: TRBJ2-3
cdr3_aa: CAWMASGSSDTQYF

v_call: TRBV11-2
j_call: TRBJ2-1
cdr3_aa: CASSLAGESHEQFF

v_call: TRBV27
j_call: TRBJ1-6
cdr3_aa: CASSLGNSPLHF

v_call: TRBV11-2
j_call: TRBJ2-2
cdr3_aa: CASSLIRTITGELFF

v_call: TRBV2
j_call: TRBJ1-6
cdr3_aa: CASRGGYNSPLHF

v_call: TRBV7-2
j_call: TRBJ2-1
cdr3_aa: CASSLALASYNEQFF

v_call: TRBV7-7
j_call: TRBJ2-5
cdr3_aa: CASSLASGQETQYF

v_call: TRBV5-1
j_call: TRBJ1-2
cdr3_aa: CASSFVGSGEYGYTF

v_call: TRBV5-5
j_call: TRBJ2-7
cdr3_aa: CASSPSAGVREQYF

v_call: TRBV4-3
j_call: TRBJ1-1
cdr3_aa: CASSQTGGGRNTEAFF